A selection of T cell receptor beta chains follows, all from one sample in a study of read filtering for tumor transcriptome and immune sequencing. TCRdb re-analysed the reads in MiXCR, keeping a single row per CDR3 protein. The profile shows over 90,000 distinct CDR3 sequences, around a fifth of them singletons. The sample consisted of a population of CD138-negative cells sorted from bone marrow. All receptors derive from a donor aged 40 or older with multiple myeloma. CDR3s include the opening cysteine and the closing phenylalanine or tryptophan. Each record gives: V gene, clone size, J gene, D gene, CDR3 length, CDR3 DNA, CDR3 protein. A D gene is named only where the DNA matches it firmly. The size of a clone is reported for some rows only, either as once, few or many, or as a class for expanded clones.

V: TRBV5-4
size: few
J: TRBJ2-3
D: NA
length: 14
DNA: TGTGCCAGCAGCTTGGCGCCAGGGGCAGATACGCAGTATTTT
CDR3: CASSLAPGADTQYF

V: TRBV6-4
size: many
J: TRBJ2-2
D: NA
length: 14
DNA: TGTGCCAGCAGTTTCGAGTGGAACACCGGGGAGCTGTTTTTT
CDR3: CASSFEWNTGELFF

V: TRBV2
size: NA
J: TRBJ1-3
D: NA
length: 10
DNA: TGTGCCAGCAGTGAAAACACCATATATTTT
CDR3: CASSENTIYF

V: TRBV7-2
size: NA
J: TRBJ2-2
D: NA
length: 14
DNA: TGTGCCAGCAGGCGATCGGACCTGTTGGGGGAGCTGTTTTTT
CDR3: CASRRSDLLGELFF

V: TRBV12-3/TRBV12-4
size: NA
J: TRBJ2-2
D: NA
length: 16
DNA: TGTGCCAGCAGTTCCCGGACTACCGAGGGGGCCGGGGAGCTGTTTTTT
CDR3: CASSSRTTEGAGELFF

V: TRBV7-2
size: NA
J: TRBJ1-1
D: NA
length: 13
DNA: TGTACCAGCAGCTTGCAAGGGGACACTGAAGCTTTCTTT
CDR3: CTSSLQGDTEAFF

V: TRBV7-8
size: few
J: TRBJ2-2
D: NA
length: 13
DNA: TGTGCCAGCAGCTTAGATCGGTCCGGGGAGCTGTTTTTT
CDR3: CASSLDRSGELFF

V: TRBV18
size: many
J: TRBJ2-6
D: NA
length: 12
DNA: TGTGCCAGCTCACCGGGGGCCAACGTCCTGACTTTC
CDR3: CASSPGANVLTF

V: TRBV20-1
size: many
J: TRBJ2-3
D: NA
length: 13
DNA: TGCAGTGGAAAAGCGGAGAGCACAGATACGCAGTATTTT
CDR3: CSGKAESTDTQYF

V: TRBV6-2/TRBV6-3
size: many
J: TRBJ2-2
D: TRBD1
length: 15
DNA: TGTGCCAGCAGCCTCGGACAGGGAGCCACCGGGGAGCTGTTTTTT
CDR3: CASSLGQGATGELFF

V: TRBV24-1
size: many
J: TRBJ2-1
D: NA
length: 14
DNA: TGTGCCACCAGTAGTAAGGGCACCTACAATGAGCAGTTCTTC
CDR3: CATSSKGTYNEQFF

V: TRBV5-1
size: NA
J: TRBJ1-5
D: NA
length: 14
DNA: TGCGCCAGCAGCTTGGGACCGCCTAATCAGCCCCAGCATTTT
CDR3: CASSLGPPNQPQHF

V: TRBV6-2/TRBV6-3
size: few
J: TRBJ1-5
D: TRBD1
length: 15
DNA: TGTGCCACTCGGACAGGGATGGAAAGCAATCAGCCCCAGCATTTT
CDR3: CATRTGMESNQPQHF

V: TRBV5-1
size: few
J: TRBJ1-5
D: NA
length: 15
DNA: TGCGCCAGCAGCTTGGCAGGGTTGAGGTCTCAGCCCCAGCATTTT
CDR3: CASSLAGLRSQPQHF

V: TRBV6-6
size: NA
J: TRBJ1-5
D: NA
length: 13
DNA: TGTGCCAGCAGTTACCCCTTTAATCAGCCCCAGCATTTT
CDR3: CASSYPFNQPQHF

V: TRBV5-1
size: many
J: TRBJ2-4
D: NA
length: 13
DNA: TGCGCCAGCAGCTCCACATGGGGTGGCATTCAGTACTTC
CDR3: CASSSTWGGIQYF

V: TRBV7-2
size: many
J: TRBJ1-1
D: NA
length: 15
DNA: TGTGCCAGCAGCTTAGACGAGGTCGGTTCCACTGAAGCTTTCTTT
CDR3: CASSLDEVGSTEAFF

V: TRBV21-1
size: few
J: TRBJ2-3
D: NA
length: 14
DNA: TGTGCCAGCAGGAGGCCCGGTTGCACAGATACGCAGTATTTT
CDR3: CASRRPGCTDTQYF

V: TRBV2
size: many
J: TRBJ2-1
D: TRBD1
length: 13
DNA: TGTGCCAGCAGTCGGGACAGGGTATCTGAGCAGTTCTTC
CDR3: CASSRDRVSEQFF

V: TRBV5-6
size: once
J: TRBJ1-1
D: NA
length: 14
DNA: TGTGCCAGCGGCTTGGCCTTCGGGGCGGCTAAAGCTTTCTTT
CDR3: CASGLAFGAAKAFF

V: TRBV28
size: medium-sized
J: TRBJ2-1
D: NA
length: 11
DNA: TGTGCCAGCAGTTCCCGCGATGAGCAGTTCTTC
CDR3: CASSSRDEQFF

V: TRBV28
size: NA
J: TRBJ1-2
D: NA
length: 14
DNA: TGTGCCAGCAGCCCAGTTCTCTCCCTATATGGCTACACCTTC
CDR3: CASSPVLSLYGYTF

V: TRBV20-1
size: many
J: TRBJ2-5
D: TRBD2
length: 14
DNA: TGCAGTGGGAGGCAGCGGGGATTTTCAGAGACCCAGTACTTC
CDR3: CSGRQRGFSETQYF

V: TRBV20-1
size: many
J: TRBJ2-5
D: TRBD2
length: 16
DNA: TGCAGTGCTAGCCGTCCCCTGACTAGCGGGGGCCCGGAGGCCTACTTC
CDR3: CSASRPLTSGGPEAYF

V: TRBV5-1
size: many
J: TRBJ2-7
D: NA
length: 15
DNA: TGCGCCAGCAGCTTGGGGCAGGGGCCTGTCGGCGAGCAGTACTTC
CDR3: CASSLGQGPVGEQYF

V: TRBV5-1
size: many
J: TRBJ2-6
D: NA
length: 14
DNA: TGCGCCAGCAGCTTGGCCACTGGGGCCAACGTCCTGACTTTC
CDR3: CASSLATGANVLTF

V: TRBV14
size: NA
J: TRBJ2-1
D: NA
length: 16
DNA: TGTGCCAGCAGCTGTCAGAGGGCTATGGGATACAATGAGCAGTTCTTC
CDR3: CASSCQRAMGYNEQFF

V: TRBV20-1
size: NA
J: TRBJ1-3
D: NA
length: 15
DNA: TGCAGTGCTAGAGATTCGAGGGCGGCTGGAAACACCATATATTTT
CDR3: CSARDSRAAGNTIYF

V: TRBV2
size: NA
J: TRBJ2-5
D: TRBD2
length: 16
DNA: TGTGCCAGCAGCACGGGGGGAACCATTACAAGAGGACCCCCAAACTTC
CDR3: CASSTGGTITRGPPNF

V: TRBV29-1
size: many
J: TRBJ1-1
D: NA
length: 13
DNA: TGCAGCGTTGAACAGGGAAGGGACACTGAAGCTTTCTTT
CDR3: CSVEQGRDTEAFF

V: TRBV7-3
size: few
J: TRBJ1-3
D: TRBD1
length: 16
DNA: TGTGCCAGCAGCTACCAGGGGGCAAGCTCTGGAAACACCATATATTTT
CDR3: CASSYQGASSGNTIYF

V: TRBV28
size: many
J: TRBJ2-7
D: NA
length: 11
DNA: TGTGCCAGCAGGCACGTCGACGAGCAGTACTTC
CDR3: CASRHVDEQYF

V: TRBV6-2/TRBV6-3
size: many
J: TRBJ2-7
D: NA
length: 16
DNA: TGTGCCAGCACGCGGGGGGCTGCAGGGGGCTACTACGAGCAGTACTTC
CDR3: CASTRGAAGGYYEQYF

V: TRBV12-3/TRBV12-4
size: many
J: TRBJ2-7
D: TRBD1
length: 12
DNA: TGTGCCAGCAGAAGGGACAGGGGGGAGCAGTACTTC
CDR3: CASRRDRGEQYF

V: TRBV5-1
size: many
J: TRBJ1-1
D: TRBD1
length: 15
DNA: TGCGCCAGCAGCCGAACACAGGGGGCGAACACTGAAGCTTTCTTT
CDR3: CASSRTQGANTEAFF

V: TRBV20-1
size: NA
J: TRBJ2-5
D: NA
length: 13
DNA: TGCAGTGCTAGAGGATCCGGGATGCAAACCCAGTACTTC
CDR3: CSARGSGMQTQYF

V: TRBV6-6
size: many
J: TRBJ2-3
D: NA
length: 16
DNA: TGTGCCAGCAGTTCCTCACTAGAGTGGGGCACAGATACGCAGTATTTT
CDR3: CASSSSLEWGTDTQYF

V: TRBV5-1
size: NA
J: TRBJ2-5
D: NA
length: 15
DNA: TGCGCCAGCAGCTATATACCCCTGGCGCAAGGGACCCAGTACTTC
CDR3: CASSYIPLAQGTQYF

V: TRBV5-4
size: many
J: TRBJ2-3
D: NA
length: 13
DNA: TGTGCCAGCAGCGCTGGGACCACAGATACGCAGTATTTT
CDR3: CASSAGTTDTQYF

V: TRBV7-2
size: few
J: TRBJ1-5
D: TRBD1
length: 17
DNA: TGTGCCAGCAGCTTATATCACCTGGCAGGGGGCGAACAGCCCCAGCATTTT
CDR3: CASSLYHLAGGEQPQHF

V: TRBV18
size: NA
J: TRBJ2-2
D: NA
length: 14
DNA: TGTGCCAGCTCACCACCATCTAACACCGGGGAGCTGTTTTTT
CDR3: CASSPPSNTGELFF

V: TRBV9
size: many
J: TRBJ2-1
D: NA
length: 16
DNA: TGTGCCAGCAGCGCTCGGGACTCCAGCTCCTACAATGAGCAGTTCTTC
CDR3: CASSARDSSSYNEQFF

V: TRBV5-1
size: NA
J: TRBJ1-6
D: TRBD1
length: 14
DNA: TGCGCCAGCAGCTTGAACAGGGGGAATTCACCCCTCCACTTT
CDR3: CASSLNRGNSPLHF

V: TRBV4-1
size: NA
J: TRBJ2-5
D: NA
length: 15
DNA: TGCGCCAGCAGCCTTGCTAGGGGGGGGCTAGAGACCCAGTACTTC
CDR3: CASSLARGGLETQYF

V: TRBV29-1
size: few
J: TRBJ1-1
D: NA
length: 12
DNA: TGCAGCGCCCTTCGGGCTGGTTCTGAAGCTTTCTTT
CDR3: CSALRAGSEAFF

V: TRBV4-1
size: many
J: TRBJ1-2
D: TRBD1
length: 15
DNA: TGCGCCAGCAGCCAGGACCGGGACAGGGCCTATGGCTACACCTTC
CDR3: CASSQDRDRAYGYTF

V: TRBV5-1
size: NA
J: TRBJ1-4
D: NA
length: 17
DNA: TGCGCCAGCAGCCTACGGCTCGGGGACGCAACTAATGAAAAACTGTTTTTT
CDR3: CASSLRLGDATNEKLFF

V: TRBV5-1
size: many
J: TRBJ1-1
D: NA
length: 14
DNA: TGCGCCAGCAGCTTGGGCAGTATGAACACTGAAGCTTTCTTT
CDR3: CASSLGSMNTEAFF

V: TRBV30
size: few
J: TRBJ1-5
D: NA
length: 14
DNA: TGTGCCTGGAGCGTCGACAGTAGCAATCAGCCCCAGCATTTT
CDR3: CAWSVDSSNQPQHF

V: TRBV28
size: few
J: TRBJ1-1
D: NA
length: 14
DNA: TGTGCCAGCAGTTTAGACGGGACTAACACTGAAGCTTTCTTT
CDR3: CASSLDGTNTEAFF

V: TRBV6-1
size: many
J: TRBJ2-7
D: TRBD1
length: 14
DNA: TGTGCCAGCGCCCAGACAGGGGGCACGAACGAGCAGTACTTC
CDR3: CASAQTGGTNEQYF

V: TRBV2
size: many
J: TRBJ1-3
D: NA
length: 16
DNA: TGTGCCAGCAGTGAACAGGCCCCCGGGAATGGAAACACCATATATTTT
CDR3: CASSEQAPGNGNTIYF

V: TRBV2
size: many
J: TRBJ2-2
D: NA
length: 14
DNA: TGTGCCATCAAGGCAGGGGAGGACACCGGGGAGCTGTTTTTT
CDR3: CAIKAGEDTGELFF

V: TRBV19
size: NA
J: TRBJ1-5
D: TRBD1
length: 15
DNA: TGTGCCAGTAGTGCACAGGGGGCAAGCAATCAGCCCCAGCATTTT
CDR3: CASSAQGASNQPQHF

V: TRBV9
size: many
J: TRBJ2-4
D: NA
length: 15
DNA: TGTGCCAGCAGCGTAGGGGGGGCCCTTGAAAACATTCAGTACTTC
CDR3: CASSVGGALENIQYF

V: TRBV18
size: many
J: TRBJ2-5
D: NA
length: 13
DNA: TGTGCCAGCTCACCTGCGCATGGGGAGACCCAGTACTTC
CDR3: CASSPAHGETQYF

V: TRBV2
size: many
J: TRBJ2-5
D: NA
length: 13
DNA: TGTGCCAGCAGCGTACTCCTGATCCAGTCCCAGTACTTC
CDR3: CASSVLLIQSQYF

V: TRBV2
size: many
J: TRBJ2-7
D: NA
length: 13
DNA: TGTGCCAGCGTAAGCCACAAGGGCTACGAGCAGTACTTC
CDR3: CASVSHKGYEQYF

V: TRBV30
size: many
J: TRBJ2-1
D: NA
length: 13
DNA: TGTGCCTGGAAAAATGGCAGAAACAATGAGCAGTTCTTC
CDR3: CAWKNGRNNEQFF

V: TRBV11-2
size: NA
J: TRBJ2-2
D: TRBD2
length: 15
DNA: TGTGCCAGCAGCCCCCTCGCGGGGGGGAACGGGGAGCTGTTTTTT
CDR3: CASSPLAGGNGELFF